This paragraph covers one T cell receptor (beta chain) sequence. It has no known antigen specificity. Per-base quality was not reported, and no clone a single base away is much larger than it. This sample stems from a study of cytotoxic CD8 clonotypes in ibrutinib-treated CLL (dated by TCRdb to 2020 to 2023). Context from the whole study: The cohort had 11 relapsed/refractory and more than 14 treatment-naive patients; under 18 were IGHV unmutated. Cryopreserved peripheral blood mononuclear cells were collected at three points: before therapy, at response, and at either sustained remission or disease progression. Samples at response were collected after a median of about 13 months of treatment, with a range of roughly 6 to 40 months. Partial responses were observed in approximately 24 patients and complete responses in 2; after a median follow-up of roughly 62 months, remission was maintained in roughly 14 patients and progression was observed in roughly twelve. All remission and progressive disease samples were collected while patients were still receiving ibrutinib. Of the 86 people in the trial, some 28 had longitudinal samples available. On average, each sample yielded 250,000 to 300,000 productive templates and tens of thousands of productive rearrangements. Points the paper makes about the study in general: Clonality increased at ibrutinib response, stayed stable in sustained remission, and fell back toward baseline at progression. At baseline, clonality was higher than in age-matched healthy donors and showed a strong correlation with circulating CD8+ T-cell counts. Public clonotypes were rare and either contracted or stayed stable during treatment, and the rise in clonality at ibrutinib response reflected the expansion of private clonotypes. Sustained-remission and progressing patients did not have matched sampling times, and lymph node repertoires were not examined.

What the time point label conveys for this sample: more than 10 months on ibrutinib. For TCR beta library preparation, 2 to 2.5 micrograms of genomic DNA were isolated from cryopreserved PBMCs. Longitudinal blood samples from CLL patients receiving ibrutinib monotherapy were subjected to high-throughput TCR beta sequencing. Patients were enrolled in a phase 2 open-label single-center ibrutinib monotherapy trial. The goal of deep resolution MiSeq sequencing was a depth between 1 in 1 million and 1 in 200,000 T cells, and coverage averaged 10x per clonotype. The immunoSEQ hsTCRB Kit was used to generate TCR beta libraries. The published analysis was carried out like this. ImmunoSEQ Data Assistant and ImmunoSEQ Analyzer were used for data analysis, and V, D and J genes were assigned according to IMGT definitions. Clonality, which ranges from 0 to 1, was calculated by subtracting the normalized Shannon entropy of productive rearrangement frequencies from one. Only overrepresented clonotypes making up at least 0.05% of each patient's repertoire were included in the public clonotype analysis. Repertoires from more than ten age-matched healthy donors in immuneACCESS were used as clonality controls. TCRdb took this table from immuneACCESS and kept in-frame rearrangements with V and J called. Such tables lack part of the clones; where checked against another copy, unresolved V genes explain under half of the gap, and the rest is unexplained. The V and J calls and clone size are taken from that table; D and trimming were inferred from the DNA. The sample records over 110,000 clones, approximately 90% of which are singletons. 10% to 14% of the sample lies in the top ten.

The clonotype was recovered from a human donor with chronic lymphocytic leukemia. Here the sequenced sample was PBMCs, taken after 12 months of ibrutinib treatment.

The CDR3 region has the sequence CASSKAPGTGYTF. The DNA is TGTGCCAGCAGTAAAGCCCCCGGGACCGGCTACACCTTC. The chain joins TRBV27 to TRBJ1-2, with TRBD1 as a weak D call on 5 bases. Via the germline V gene (reference sequence), CDR1 is MNHEY and CDR2 SMNVEV. Trimming takes 5 bases from V and 8 bases from J, and the germline ends sit 15 bases apart. The CDR3 sequence holds 13 residues, the cysteine and phenylalanine included. The retained sequence is limited to the CDR3, 39 bases, with the frame set at the first base.